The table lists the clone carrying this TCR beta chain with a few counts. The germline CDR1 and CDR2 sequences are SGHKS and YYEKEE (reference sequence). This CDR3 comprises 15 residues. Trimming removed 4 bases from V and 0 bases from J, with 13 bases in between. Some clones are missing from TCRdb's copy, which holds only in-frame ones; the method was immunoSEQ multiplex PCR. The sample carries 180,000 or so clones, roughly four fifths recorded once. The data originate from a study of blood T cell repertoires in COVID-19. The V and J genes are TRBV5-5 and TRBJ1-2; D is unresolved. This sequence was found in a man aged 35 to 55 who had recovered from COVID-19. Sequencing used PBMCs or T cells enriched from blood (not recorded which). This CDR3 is CASSPSEGANYGYTF. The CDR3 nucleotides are TGTGCCAGCAGCCCCTCGGAGGGTGCTAACTATGGCTACACCTTC.